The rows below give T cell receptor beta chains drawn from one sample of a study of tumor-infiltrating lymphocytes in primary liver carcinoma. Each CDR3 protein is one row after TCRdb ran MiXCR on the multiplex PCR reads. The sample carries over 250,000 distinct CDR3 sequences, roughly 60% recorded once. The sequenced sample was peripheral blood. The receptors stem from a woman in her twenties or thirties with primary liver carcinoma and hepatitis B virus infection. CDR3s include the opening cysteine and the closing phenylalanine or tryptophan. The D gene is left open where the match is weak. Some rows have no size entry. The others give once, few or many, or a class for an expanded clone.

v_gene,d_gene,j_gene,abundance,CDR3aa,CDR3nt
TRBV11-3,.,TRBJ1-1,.,CASGRGGGRTEAFF,TGTGCCAGCGGCCGCGGGGGGGGGCGGACTGAAGCTTTCTTC
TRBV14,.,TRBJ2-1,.,CASNQDPTGSRFF,TGTGCCAGCAACCAAGACCCTACGGGAAGTAGGTTCTTC
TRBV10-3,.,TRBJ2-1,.,CAINRDSYNEQFF,TGTGCCATCAACCGGGACTCCTACAATGAGCAGTTCTTC
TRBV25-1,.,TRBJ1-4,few,CASSEREWGFNPEKLFF,TGTGCCAGCAGTGAAAGAGAGTGGGGCTTTAACCCCGAAAAACTGTTTTTT
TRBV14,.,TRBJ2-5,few,CASSGAETQYF,TGTGCCAGCAGCGGAGCGGAGACCCAGTACTTC
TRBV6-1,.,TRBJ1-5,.,CASSEGPGQPQHF,TGTGCCAGCAGTGAAGGCCCAGGGCAGCCCCAGCATTTT
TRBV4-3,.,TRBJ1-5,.,CASSQNLRVRTNQPQHF,TGTGCCAGCAGCCAGAACCTACGGGTCAGGACGAATCAGCCCCAGCATTTT
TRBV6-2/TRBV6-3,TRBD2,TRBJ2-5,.,CTSMRLAGRETQYF,TGTACCAGCATGAGACTAGCGGGAAGAGAGACCCAATACTTC
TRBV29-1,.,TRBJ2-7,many,CSAGGTSYEQYF,TGCAGCGCAGGCGGGACTTCCTACGAGCAGTACTTC
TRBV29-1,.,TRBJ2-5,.,CSVEFWGVGSWKTQYF,TGCAGCGTTGAATTTTGGGGAGTTGGCAGTTGGAAGACCCAGTACTTC
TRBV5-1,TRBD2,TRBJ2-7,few,CASNIGTSGSKQYF,TGCGCCAGCAATATTGGTACTAGCGGGAGTAAGCAGTACTTC
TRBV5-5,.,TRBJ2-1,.,CASSWPISGIVSYNEQFF,TGTGCCAGCAGCTGGCCGATAAGTGGGATAGTTTCCTACAATGAGCAGTTCTTC
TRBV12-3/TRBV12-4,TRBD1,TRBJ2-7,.,CASSLAHRTGWSSYEQYF,TGTGCCAGCAGTTTAGCGCATAGGACAGGATGGAGTTCCTACGAGCAGTACTTC
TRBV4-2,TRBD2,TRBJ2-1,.,CASSQVTGTSGSNEQFF,TGTGCCAGCAGCCAAGTAACCGGGACTAGCGGAAGCAATGAGCAGTTCTTC
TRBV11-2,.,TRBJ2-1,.,CVSSLFNEQFF,TGTGTCAGCAGCTTATTCAACGAGCAGTTCTTC
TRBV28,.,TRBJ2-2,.,CASSFIEAGELFF,TGTGCCAGCAGTTTTATAGAGGCCGGGGAGCTGTTTTTT
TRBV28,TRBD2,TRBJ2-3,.,CASSGLAGGPSSTDTQYF,TGTGCCAGCAGCGGACTAGCGGGAGGGCCATCCTCCACAGATACGCAGTATTTT
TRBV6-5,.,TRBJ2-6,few,CASSTGYSGANVLTF,TGTGCCAGCAGCACGGGATACTCTGGGGCCAACGTCCTGACTTTC
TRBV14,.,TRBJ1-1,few,CASRQGLNTEAFF,TGTGCCAGCAGACAGGGCCTGAACACTGAAGCTTTCTTT
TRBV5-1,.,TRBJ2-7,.,CTSSLDSLPYYEQYF,TGCACCAGCAGCTTGGACAGCCTCCCATACTACGAGCAATACTTC
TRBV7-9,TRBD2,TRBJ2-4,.,CASSRPDASGRDIQYF,TGTGCCAGCAGCCGACCGGACGCTAGCGGGAGAGACATTCAGTACTTC
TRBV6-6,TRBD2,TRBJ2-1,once,CASSCGSSYNEQFF,TGTGCCAGCAGTTGCGGGAGCTCCTACAATGAGCAGTTCTTC
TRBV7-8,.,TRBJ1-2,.,CASSPTDYGYTF,TGTGCCAGCAGCCCAACCGACTATGGCTACACCTTC
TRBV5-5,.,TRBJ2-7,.,CASSLWGQREYF,TGTGCCAGCAGCTTGTGGGGTCAGAGGGAGTACTTC
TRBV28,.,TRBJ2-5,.,CASRPFNQETQYF,TGTGCCAGCAGACCGTTTAACCAAGAGACCCAGTACTTC
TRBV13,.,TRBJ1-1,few,CASRAMNTEAFF,TGTGCCAGCAGGGCGATGAACACTGAAGCTTTCTTT
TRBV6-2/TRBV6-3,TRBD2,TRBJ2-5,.,CASSYGLAGIQTRYF,TGTGCCAGCAGCTACGGTCTAGCGGGAATACAGACCCGGTACTTC
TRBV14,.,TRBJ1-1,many,CASSSRVDTEAFF,TGTGCCAGCAGCTCCAGGGTGGACACTGAAGCTTTCTTT
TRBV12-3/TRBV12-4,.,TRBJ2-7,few,CASSQGSGEQYF,TGTGCCAGCAGCCAGGGATCGGGCGAGCAGTACTTC